The 11 T cell receptor beta chains in this list originate from one sample, sequenced in a study of shared clonotypes between healthy human individuals. Measured with immunoSEQ multiplex PCR; TCRdb has only the in-frame clones, and not every one. Of hundreds of thousands of clones in the sample, approximately 96% were seen once. CD45RO-negative, CCR7-selected cells formed the naive CD8 fraction, which excluded terminally differentiated effector memory CD45RA+ cells. Sequenced sample: naive CD8+ T cells sorted from blood. These receptors were taken from a woman between 25 and 40 years old in good health.

The chain couples TRBV7-9 to TRBJ2-3; 12 positions match TRBD2. V was clipped by 6 bases and J by 6 bases; unmatched bases: 7. The germline V gene encodes CDR1 SEHNR and CDR2 FQNEAQ (reference sequence). CDR3 length: 15 amino acids. The CDR3 here is CASRLTSGSRDTQYF. The CDR3, as DNA: TGTGCCAGCAGGTTGACTAGCGGGAGTCGGGATACGCAGTATTTT. The full variable domain, with the rest looked up from reference TRBV7-9 and TRBJ2-3, is DTGVSQNPRHKITKRGQNVTFRCDPISEHNRLYWYRQTLGQGPEFLTYFQNEAQLEKSRLLSDRFSAERPKGSFSTLEIQRTEQGDSAMYLCASRLTSGSRDTQYFGPGTRLTVL.

This clone has just a few counts. Distinct nucleotide sequences in the sample also encode this CDR3. The chain joins TRBV4-1 to TRBJ2-7; 12 positions match TRBD2. The CDR3 is made up of 15 amino acids. Unmatched junction bases numbered 4, after V lost 4 bases and J lost 3 bases. Germline V gene data show CDR1 as MGHRA and CDR2 as YSYEKL. CDR3 DNA: TGCGCCAGCAGCCCCCGACTAGCGGGAGTCTACGAGCAGTACTTC. This sequence encodes CASSPRLAGVYEQYF.

This sequence joins TRBV10-2 and TRBJ2-3; 7 bases line up with TRBD1. The CDR3 has 14 amino acids. V lost 10 bases to trimming and J lost 2 bases; unmatched junction nucleotides: 9. CDR1 WSHSY and CDR2 SAAADI come from the germline V gene. The CDR3 loop reads CAISRDSVTDTQYF. The CDR3 nucleotides are TGCGCCATCAGCAGGGACAGTGTCACAGATACGCAGTATTTT.

This chain links TRBV29-1 with TRBJ2-1, with 13 bases lining up with TRBD2. The CDR3 totals 14 residues. V trimming: 5 bases; J trimming: 5 bases; junction bases outside the gene matches: 3. CDR1 is SQVTM and CDR2 is ANQGSEA in the germline V gene. For the CDR3, the DNA is TGCAGCGTTACGGGACTAGCGGGGAACAATGAGCAGTTCTTC. This encodes CSVTGLAGNNEQFF.

This clone was picked up one time. The V call is TRBV11-3, the J call TRBJ2-1; unclear D gene. The CDR3 is made up of 16 amino acids. V lost 4 bases and J lost 3, with 16 bases in between. Germline V gene sequence: CDR1 SGHNT, CDR2 YENEEA. The CDR3 DNA sequence: TGTGCCAGCAGCTGGTGGTTGAGACCTCTCTACAATGAGCAGTTCTTC. This encodes CASSWWLRPLYNEQFF.

On this clone itself: Other DNA sequences of this sample code for an identical CDR3. This chain connects TRBV27 to TRBJ2-2, with no clear D. The germline V gene has CDR1 MNHEY and CDR2 SMNVEV (reference sequence). This CDR3 has 12 amino acids. V gave up 2 bases and J gave up 4 bases, with 2 bases separating them. The CDR3 protein is CASSLATGELFF. CDR3 bases: TGTGCCAGCAGTTTAGCCACCGGGGAGCTGTTTTTT.

The rearrangement uses TRBV27 and TRBJ2-5, with 9 bases that match TRBD2. Germline CDR1 and CDR2: MNHEY and SMNVEV (reference sequence). The CDR3 extends over 15 amino acids. Trimming removed 2 bases from V and 3 bases from J; junction bases left unmatched: 4. The CDR3 DNA is TGTGCCAGCAGTTTAAGGGGACTAGCTGAAGAGACCCAGTACTTC. Translation gives CASSLRGLAEETQYF.

This chain connects TRBV2 to TRBJ1-1; D is uncertain. The V and J ends lost 3 bases and 1 base respectively, with 9 bases between them. The germline V gene has CDR1 SNHLY and CDR2 FYNNEI. This CDR3 spans 14 amino acids. This CDR3 is CASSEWQQNTEAFF. CDR3 sequence (DNA): TGTGCCAGCAGTGAGTGGCAGCAGAACACTGAAGCTTTCTTT.

The CDR3 nucleotides read TGCGCCAGCAGTGAGGATCGGGACAGGGTCCAGGAGACCCAGTACTTC. Protein product: CASSEDRDRVQETQYF. The V gene is TRBV10-1, the J gene TRBJ2-5; 9 bases are shared with TRBD1. CDR3 length equals 16 residues. After removal of 2 bases from V and 5 bases from J, the junction contained 9 bases not matched to a gene. Germline V gene sequence: CDR1 WNHNN, CDR2 SYGVQD (reference sequence).

This clone has only one observation. This chain connects TRBV4-1 to TRBJ2-7; TRBD2 aligns across 8 bases. CDR1 MGHRA and CDR2 YSYEKL come from the germline V gene. With V trimmed by 4 bases and J by 6 bases, 5 bases remained unmatched. This CDR3 spans 13 amino acids. The CDR3 is CASSPGLALEQYF. Here the CDR3 DNA reads TGCGCCAGCAGCCCAGGACTAGCTCTCGAGCAGTACTTC.

The chain employs TRBV28 and TRBJ1-5, with 7 bases fitting TRBD1. The V and J ends lost 5 bases and 3 bases, in that order; junction bases with no gene match: 13. CDR3 length equals 17 residues. Germline-derived CDR1 and CDR2 are MDHEN and SYDVKM. CDR3: CASSPPPGTEINQPQHF. CDR3 bases: TGTGCCAGCAGTCCCCCTCCCGGGACAGAGATCAATCAGCCCCAGCATTTT.